This TCR beta chain stems from a study of T cells in narcolepsy (dated by TCRdb to 2017 to 2018). Describing the broader study: The study enrolled patients with narcolepsy type 1 or type 2 (NT1, NT2) together with healthy control donors. The study sought autoreactive T cells targeting hypocretin neuron self-antigens (hypocretin, TRIB2) in narcolepsy patients, using TCR Vbeta sequencing to track clonotypes in blood and CSF.

Memory CD4+ T cells were sorted ex vivo from peripheral blood of narcolepsy patients and healthy controls for TCR Vbeta sequencing. Overall study results and their limits: HCRT-specific and TRIB2-specific autoreactive clonotypes were highlighted in plots that compared CD4+ T cell clonotypes in CSF versus blood from the same patient. Autoreactive clonotypes were reported to be detected serially in the blood of the same patients and of different patients, but not in the blood of healthy controls. No sequences matching autoreactive T cell clones were present in some of the blood memory CD4+ repertoires from patients and controls. Patients and controls had comparable numbers of sequenced blood memory CD4+ clonotypes, averaging about 40,000 and 33,000, respectively.

This clone has only one observation. The target of this receptor is not known. No per-base quality is available; no much larger clone lies one base away. The library came from the immunoSEQ multiplex PCR assay. Held by TCRdb, this immuneACCESS table contains in-frame sequences only and omits some clones. Under half of the omission traces to an unresolved V gene where checked; the cause of the rest is unknown. The sample profile shows around 25,000 clones; around 85% of them were found once. The top ten clonotypes cover 0.71% of the sample. V lost 3 bases and J lost 4 bases; the stretch between them is 10 bases long. CDR1 and CDR2, per the germline V gene (reference sequence), are LNHDA and SQIVND. Measured from the cysteine to the phenylalanine, the CDR3 is 14 residues long. Just CDR3 DNA is preserved here, 42 bases in frame from base 1.

The material sequenced was CD45RA- memory CD4+ T cells from PBMCs. Interpreted using the paper, the cell subset or site label stands for: memory T cells sorted ex vivo from peripheral blood. This TCR derives from a human donor with narcolepsy. In this chain, TRBV19 is recombined with TRBJ1-3, with the D gene too uncertain to name. The CDR3 loop reads CASSIRVFGNTIYF. The sequenced DNA is TGTGCCAGTAGTATCCGGGTCTTCGGAAACACCATATATTTT.